Listed here are 30 T cell receptor beta chains from one sample, sequenced in a study of blood T cell repertoires in COVID-19. Libraries were prepared by immunoSEQ multiplex PCR; TCRdb keeps only in-frame clonotypes and omits some of them. The table lists fewer than 700,000 clones, around nine tenths of them singletons, with roughly 8% in the top ten. The sequenced sample consisted of peripheral blood. The receptors stem from a woman between 45 and 65 years old with COVID-19, enrolled during active disease.

V and J are TRBV4-1 and TRBJ2-1, with D tentatively TRBD2 (5 bases). Germline V gene sequence: CDR1 MGHRA, CDR2 YSYEKL. This CDR3 has 14 amino acids. With 4 bases removed from V and 2 bases from J, the gap between germline ends came to 9 bases. The CDR3 coding sequence is TGCGCCAGCAGCCGTCGCGGGCCCTACAATGAGCAGTTCTTC. Translation gives CASSRRGPYNEQFF.

The gene calls are TRBV6-5 and TRBJ2-3; D is ambiguous. This CDR3 has 15 amino acids. V was shortened by 5 bases and J by 6 bases, with 18 bases between the two germline ends. From germline, CDR1 is MNHEY and CDR2 SVGAGI. The CDR3 DNA is TGTGCCAGCAGTACCTCTCTCGGGTACGGGGATACGCAGTATTTT. Translation: CASSTSLGYGDTQYF.

This chain links TRBV19 with TRBJ2-7; no definite D call. In germline, CDR1 is LNHDA, CDR2 SQIVND (reference sequence). Trimming took 8 bases from V and 0 from J, leaving 11 bases between them. The CDR3 totals 13 residues. CDR3 residues: CASSFKSSYEQYF. The CDR3 nucleotides read TGTGCCAGTTCTTTTAAGAGCTCCTACGAGCAGTACTTC.

V usage is TRBV6-1 and J usage is TRBJ1-4; no reliable D call. CDR1 and CDR2 from the germline V gene are MNHNS and SASEGT. V lost 1 base and J 0 bases, leaving 6 bases between the germline ends. The CDR3 is 15 residues long. CDR3 nucleotides: TGTGCCAGCAGTGAAGTATCGGCAACTAATGAAAAACTGTTTTTT. Amino acid sequence: CASSEVSATNEKLFF.

This clone was seen only a few times. The rearrangement links TRBV19 to TRBJ2-7; TRBD1 aligns across 10 bases. Germline trimming cut 10 bases from V and 7 bases from J; bases unmatched to any gene: 16. Germline lookup yields CDR1 LNHDA and CDR2 SQIVND (reference sequence). There are 15 residues in the CDR3. CDR3 region: CATESTGTGAEEQYF. CDR3 in DNA: TGTGCCACCGAGAGCACCGGGACAGGGGCGGAGGAGCAGTACTTC.

Comments on this clone: The same CDR3 arises from other DNA sequences in this sample as well. This chain links TRBV6-5 with TRBJ1-1; TRBD1 might be the D (5 bases). CDR3 length equals 13 residues. Germline values: CDR1 MNHEY, CDR2 SVGAGI. Trimming took off 8 bases at V and 3 bases at J, with 13 bases between the two ends. CDR3 in DNA: TGTGCCAGCCGCGGGGGTCCCCACACTGAAGCTTTCTTT. The encoded protein is CASRGGPHTEAFF.

The V call is TRBV5-1, the J call TRBJ1-2; D call uncertain. Trimming cost V 2 bases and J 8 bases, with 10 bases left between them. Germline V gives CDR1 SGHRS, CDR2 YFSETQ. The CDR3 is made up of 12 amino acids. The CDR3 loop is CASSFSGEGYTF. The DNA for the CDR3 is TGCGCCAGCAGCTTTTCTGGGGAGGGCTACACCTTC.

The rearrangement joins TRBV19 to TRBJ1-2, with D possibly TRBD1 on 5 matching bases. Trimming left V 5 bases short and J 0 bases short, with 10 bases between. Germline V gene data show CDR1 as LNHDA and CDR2 as SQIVND (reference sequence). The CDR3 is 14 residues long. The CDR3 loop is CASSAGRPNYGYTF. For the CDR3, the DNA is TGTGCCAGTAGTGCGGGACGGCCTAACTATGGCTACACCTTC.

This clone was recorded only once. The gene calls are TRBV3-1 (or the pseudogene TRBV3-2) and TRBJ2-7; tentatively, D is TRBD2 (6 bases). Trimming shortened V by 2 bases and J by 7 bases, and 15 bases separated the two germline ends. This CDR3 is 14 amino acids long. CDR1 is LGHDT and CDR2 is YNNKEL in the germline V gene (reference sequence). This CDR3 reads CASSQNPGTGEQYF. CDR3 coding DNA: TGTGCCAGCAGCCAAAATCCCGGGACTGGGGAGCAGTACTTC.

The chain couples TRBV27 to TRBJ2-3; 10 positions agree with TRBD2. The J segment lost 4 bases and the V segment lost 2 bases, leaving 9 bases of the junction unmatched. This CDR3 contains 17 residues. Germline CDR1 reads MNHEY; CDR2 reads SMNVEV (reference sequence). The DNA for the CDR3 is TGTGCCAGCAGTTTAAGATCCTCCGGGACTAGCGCAGATACGCAGTATTTT. This sequence encodes CASSLRSSGTSADTQYF.

The gene calls are TRBV6-2 or TRBV6-3 and TRBJ1-5; D remains unclear. The V end lost 2 bases, the J end lost 0 bases, and 5 bases lay between the germline ends. Germline CDR1 reads MNHEY; CDR2 reads SVGEGT. The CDR3 length is 14 residues. CDR3 in DNA: TGTGCCAGCAGTTACAGCGCTAGCAATCAGCCCCAGCATTTT. Translated: CASSYSASNQPQHF.

This chain joins TRBV6-5 and TRBJ1-1; D perhaps matches TRBD1 (5 bases). V lost 8 bases and J lost 7, with 17 bases in between. CDR3 length: 13 residues. Per the germline V gene, CDR1 is MNHEY and CDR2 is SVGAGI. The CDR3 spells CASARRSQGEAFF. The CDR3 coding sequence is TGTGCCAGCGCCCGAAGAAGTCAGGGTGAAGCTTTCTTT.

In its sample, this clone was seen once. The chain has TRBV7-9 and TRBJ1-1; 7 bases align to TRBD1. V was pared by 6 bases and J by 3 bases, with 4 bases of the junction left unmatched. This CDR3 has 13 residues. CDR1 is SEHNR and CDR2 is FQNEAQ in the germline V gene (reference sequence). CDR3 amino acids: CASSPTGDTEAFF. CDR3 DNA: TGTGCCAGCAGTCCTACAGGGGACACTGAAGCTTTCTTT.

On this clone: The junction departs from the called germline gene at one end, perhaps through a read error. The rearrangement links TRBV7-9 to TRBJ2-5; D is ambiguous. This CDR3 has 13 residues. The germline V gene encodes CDR1 SEHNR and CDR2 FQNEAQ (reference sequence). The CDR3 sequence is CASSLEEQGTQYF. The CDR3 DNA is TGTGCCAGCAGCTTAGAGGAGCAAGGGACCCAGTACTTC.

The gene calls are TRBV15 and TRBJ2-7; no clear D. This CDR3 spans 14 amino acids. Germline-derived CDR1 and CDR2 are LNHNV and YYDKDF (reference sequence). V lost 6 bases, J lost 3 bases, and 15 bases lay in between. In DNA form, the CDR3 reads TGTGCCACCAGTCCCGGTGACACCTACTACGAGCAGTACTTC. Protein: CATSPGDTYYEQYF.

This rearrangement joins TRBV10-3 to TRBJ2-2, with a possible D match to TRBD2 (5 bases). Trimming pared 9 bases from V and 7 bases from J, leaving 9 bases between. CDR1 ENHRY and CDR2 SYGVKD come from the germline V gene. This CDR3 has 11 amino acids. This chain's CDR3 is CAIYGDGELFF. CDR3 coding DNA: TGTGCCATTTACGGGGACGGGGAGCTGTTTTTT.

The gene calls are TRBV2 and TRBJ2-6; TRBD1 is a possible D gene (5 bases). Trimming shortened V by 7 bases and J by 4 bases, and 11 bases separated the two germline ends. Germline CDR1 and CDR2: SNHLY and FYNNEI. This CDR3 comprises 14 residues. For the CDR3, the DNA is TGTGCCAGCAAGCAGGGTCTGGGGGCCAACGTCCTGACTTTC. It translates to CASKQGLGANVLTF. Looking up the rest from reference TRBV2 and TRBJ2-6 gives the full variable domain: EPEVTQTPSHQVTQMGQEVILRCVPISNHLYFYWYRQILGQKVEFLVSFYNNEISEKSEIFDDQFSVERPDGSNFTLKIRSTKLEDSAMYFCASKQGLGANVLTFGAGSRLTVL.

The chain has TRBV19 and TRBJ2-4; TRBD1 might be the D (6 bases). The CDR3 consists of 15 residues. Deletions cut 6 bases from V and 4 bases from J, with 16 bases between. Germline assignment: CDR1 LNHDA and CDR2 SQIVND (reference sequence). The CDR3 sequence is CASRGARLAKNIQYF. In DNA, the CDR3 is TGTGCCAGTAGGGGGGCAAGGCTAGCTAAAAACATTCAGTACTTC.

This clone appeared once. This chain joins TRBV24-1 and TRBJ2-5; 8 bases fit TRBD1. Germline assignment: CDR1 KGHDR and CDR2 SFDVKD. With V trimmed by 6 bases and J by 5 bases, 1 base remained unmatched. The CDR3 has 12 residues. The CDR3 loop is CATSRDRETQYF. The DNA of the CDR3 is TGTGCCACCAGTAGGGACAGGGAGACCCAGTACTTC.

V gene TRBV12-3 or TRBV12-4 combines with J gene TRBJ1-2; D remains ambiguous. There are 13 residues in the CDR3. Trimming shortened V by 1 base and J by 2 bases, and 5 bases separated the two germline ends. The DNA for the CDR3 is TGTGCCAGCAGTTTAGGTTCGAACTATGGCTACACCTTC. Protein product: CASSLGSNYGYTF.

Notes on this clone: A read error may produce the germline difference seen at one junction end. DNA of the CDR3: TGTGCCAGCAGCCTAGGACAGGGTGGGAACATTCAGTACTTC. It translates to CASSLGQGGNIQYF. V usage is TRBV13 and J usage is TRBJ2-4, with 8 bases lining up with TRBD1. CDR3 size: 14 residues. Germline V gene sequence: CDR1 PRHDT, CDR2 FYEKMQ (reference sequence).

V gene TRBV5-1 combines with J gene TRBJ2-2, with a possible D match to TRBD2 (6 bases). Per germline, CDR1 SGHRS and CDR2 YFSETQ. CDR3 length equals 14 residues. Trimming took off 4 bases at V and 7 bases at J, with 14 bases between the two ends. The CDR3 loop reads CASSPVGGNGELFF. The CDR3, as DNA: TGCGCCAGCAGCCCCGTCGGGGGTAACGGGGAGCTGTTTTTT.

The V gene is TRBV24-1, the J gene TRBJ1-1; D gene ambiguous. The CDR3 extends over 14 amino acids. Trimming took off 5 bases at V and 1 base at J, with 10 bases between the two ends. CDR1 is KGHDR and CDR2 is SFDVKD in the germline V gene. CDR3 sequence reads: CATSVGGRNTEAFF. The CDR3 nucleotides read TGTGCCACCAGTGTCGGCGGGCGGAACACTGAAGCTTTCTTT.

The V gene is TRBV3-1 (or the pseudogene TRBV3-2), the J gene TRBJ2-7, with a possible D match to TRBD2 (5 bases). V dropped 10 bases and J dropped 1 base, with 11 bases sitting between them. Per the germline V gene, CDR1 is LGHDT and CDR2 is YNNKEL (reference sequence). The CDR3 consists of 12 residues. This chain's CDR3 is CATEADSYEQYF. In nucleotides, the CDR3 is TGTGCCACTGAAGCGGATTCCTACGAGCAGTACTTC.

V is TRBV6-5 and J is TRBJ1-1, with unresolved D. Germline V gene sequence: CDR1 MNHEY, CDR2 SVGAGI. Between the trimmed V and J ends, which lost 10 bases and 4 bases, there was a span of 16 bases. The CDR3 loop spans 13 amino acids. CDR3 loop: CATTMRAFTEAFF. The CDR3, as DNA: TGTGCCACCACGATGAGGGCTTTCACTGAAGCTTTCTTT.

The J gene is TRBJ2-7, the V gene TRBV6-5, with a possible D match to TRBD1 (6 bases). The CDR3 spans 16 residues. Germline V lookup: CDR1 MNHEY, CDR2 SVGAGI. The germline V and J ends were trimmed by 4 bases and 0 bases, with 16 bases remaining between them. In DNA, the CDR3 is TGTGCCAGCAGTTCTATAGACAGGAGGAGCTCCTACGAGCAGTACTTC. It yields the protein CASSSIDRRSSYEQYF.

This clone has just one count. The same CDR3 arises from other DNA sequences in this sample as well. The chain couples TRBV9 to TRBJ2-1; 10 bases are a match to TRBD2. J lost 6 bases, V lost 0 bases, and 3 bases had no gene match. This CDR3 region has 15 residues. Germline CDR1 SGDLS, CDR2 YYNGEE. CDR3 sequence reads: CASSVVAGGPNEQFF. Written as DNA, the CDR3 is TGTGCCAGCAGCGTAGTAGCGGGGGGCCCCAATGAGCAGTTCTTC. Full variable domain (rest looked up from reference TRBV9 and TRBJ2-1): DSGVTQTPKHLITATGQRVTLRCSPRSGDLSVYWYQQSLDQGLQFLIQYYNGEERAKGNILERFSAQQFPDLHSELNLSSLELGDSALYFCASSVVAGGPNEQFFGPGTRLTVL.

Details on this clone: The same CDR3 arises from other DNA sequences in this sample as well. In nucleotides, the CDR3 is TGTGCCATCAGTGATCGCGACAGCAACACCTACGAGCAGTACTTC. Its protein product is CAISDRDSNTYEQYF. The chain employs TRBV10-3 and TRBJ2-7, with a tentative D call TRBD1 (5 bases). The CDR3 consists of 15 residues. Trimming took off 3 bases at V and 2 bases at J, with 14 bases between the two ends. Germline-derived CDR1 and CDR2 are ENHRY and SYGVKD.

The rearrangement links TRBV10-1 to TRBJ2-5, with D unresolved. The V end was cut by 0 bases, the J end by 5 bases, with 10 bases between. This CDR3 region has 14 residues. Per the germline V gene, CDR1 is WNHNN and CDR2 is SYGVQD (reference sequence). CDR3 sequence: CASSESSRPETQYF. The CDR3 DNA follows: TGCGCCAGCAGTGAGTCGAGCAGGCCTGAGACCCAGTACTTC.

The chain carries TRBV11-3 and TRBJ1-3, with 7 nucleotides matching TRBD1. V was pared by 5 bases and J by 0 bases, with 7 bases of the junction left unmatched. Per the germline V gene, CDR1 is SGHNT and CDR2 is YENEEA. The CDR3 totals 16 residues. CDR3: CASSSRTGSSGNTIYF. DNA of the CDR3: TGTGCCAGCAGCAGCCGGACAGGATCCTCTGGAAACACCATATATTTT.